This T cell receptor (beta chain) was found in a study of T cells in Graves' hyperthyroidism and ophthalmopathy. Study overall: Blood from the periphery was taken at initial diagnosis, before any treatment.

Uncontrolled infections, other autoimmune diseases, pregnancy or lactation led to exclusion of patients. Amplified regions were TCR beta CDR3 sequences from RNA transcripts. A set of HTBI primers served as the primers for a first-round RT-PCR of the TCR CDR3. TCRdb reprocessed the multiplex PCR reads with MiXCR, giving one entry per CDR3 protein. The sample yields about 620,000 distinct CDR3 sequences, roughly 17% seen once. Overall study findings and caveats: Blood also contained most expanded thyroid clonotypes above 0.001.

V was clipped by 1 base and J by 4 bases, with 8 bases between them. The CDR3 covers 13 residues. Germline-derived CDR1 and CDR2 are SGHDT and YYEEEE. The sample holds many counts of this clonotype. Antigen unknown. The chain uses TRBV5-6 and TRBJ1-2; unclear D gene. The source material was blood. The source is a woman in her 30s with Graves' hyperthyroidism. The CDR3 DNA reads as TGTGCCAGCAGCTTGACAGAGATCTATGGCTACACCTTC. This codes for CASSLTEIYGYTF.